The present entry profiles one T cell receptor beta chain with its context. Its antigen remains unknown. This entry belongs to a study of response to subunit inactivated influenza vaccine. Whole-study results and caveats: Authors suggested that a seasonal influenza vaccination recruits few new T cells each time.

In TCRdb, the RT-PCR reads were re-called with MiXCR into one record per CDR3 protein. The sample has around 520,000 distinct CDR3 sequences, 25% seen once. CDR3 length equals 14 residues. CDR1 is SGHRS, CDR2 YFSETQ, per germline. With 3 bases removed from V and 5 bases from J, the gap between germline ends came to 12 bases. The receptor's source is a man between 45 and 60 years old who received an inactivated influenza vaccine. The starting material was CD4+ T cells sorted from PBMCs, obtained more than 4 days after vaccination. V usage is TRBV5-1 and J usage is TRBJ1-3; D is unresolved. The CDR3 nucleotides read TGCGCCAGCAGCTCGGAGGGCGGAAGAAACACCATATATTTT. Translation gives CASSSEGGRNTIYF.